These 4 T cell receptor beta chains were sequenced from one sample in a study of beta chain features in type 1 diabetes. Expressed TCRB transcripts were sequenced because the isolated RNA had all been reverse transcribed beforehand. Using immunoSEQ multiplex PCR, the repertoire was profiled, and TCRdb retains in-frame clones only, with some absent. The table has tens of thousands of clones, 49% seen once; the top ten hold roughly 0.7%. The specimen was central memory CD4+ T cells from blood. The receptors here all came from a woman aged 18-29 years in good health.

This clone was observed a single time. The chain carries TRBV14 and TRBJ1-3; 8 nucleotides match TRBD1. Germline CDR1 and CDR2: SGHDN and FVKESK. V lost 5 bases and J lost 2; bases outside the gene matches: 8. The length of the CDR3 is 16 residues. CDR3 residues: CASSLGQGRAGNTIYF. The CDR3 DNA sequence: TGTGCCAGCAGCTTAGGACAGGGCCGCGCTGGAAACACCATATATTTT. The full variable domain, completed using reference TRBV14 and TRBJ1-3, is EAGVTQFPSHSVIEKGQTVTLRCDPISGHDNLYWYRRVMGKEIKFLLHFVKESKQDESGMPNNRFLAERTGGTYSTLKVQPAELEDSGVYFCASSLGQGRAGNTIYFGEGSWLTVV.

This chain uses TRBV19 with TRBJ2-7; D is possibly TRBD1 (6 bases). This CDR3 has 14 residues. Germline assignment: CDR1 LNHDA and CDR2 SQIVND (reference sequence). The ends were cut back, 4 bases at V and 0 bases at J, with 10 bases in the middle. The CDR3 loop is CASSTGQNSYEQYF. CDR3 DNA sequence: TGTGCCAGTAGTACGGGACAAAACTCCTACGAGCAGTACTTC. Using reference TRBV19 and TRBJ2-7 for the parts outside the CDR3, the full variable domain is DGGITQSPKYLFRKEGQNVTLSCEQNLNHDAMYWYRQDPGQGLRLIYYSQIVNDFQKGDIAEGYSVSREKKESFPLTVTSAQKNPTAFYLCASSTGQNSYEQYFGPGTRLTVT.

The sample holds a few counts of this clone. The V gene is TRBV5-4, the J gene TRBJ1-1; D gene ambiguous. Germline loops: CDR1 SGHNT, CDR2 YYREEE (reference sequence). V gave up 5 bases and J gave up 3 bases, with 5 bases separating them. This CDR3 contains 11 residues. CDR3 protein: CASSSYTEAFF. CDR3 DNA: TGTGCCAGCAGTTCCTACACTGAAGCTTTCTTT. Based on the CDR3 plus reference TRBV5-4 and TRBJ1-1, the full variable domain is ETGVTQSPTHLIKTRGQQVTLRCSSQSGHNTVSWYQQALGQGPQFIFQYYREEENGRGNFPPRFSGLQFPNYSSELNVNALELDDSALYLCASSSYTEAFFGQGTRLTVV.

The V call is TRBV5-6, the J call TRBJ2-5, with D perhaps matching TRBD2 (5 bases). CDR1 is SGHDT, CDR2 YYEEEE, per germline. Trimming removed 4 bases from V and 1 base from J, with 11 bases in between. The CDR3 runs to 14 residues. In DNA, the CDR3 is TGTGCCAGCAGCGGATCTAGCCTCCAAGAGACCCAGTACTTC. Encoded protein: CASSGSSLQETQYF.